The 12 T cell receptor beta chains listed next were all sequenced from one sample in a study of blood T cells in healthy people across ages. The second PCR ran roughly 6 to 12 cycles with a sample-barcoded 5' primer and J-beta primers. Each CDR3 protein is one row after TCRdb ran MiXCR on the 5' RACE reads. Here the sample spans about 800,000 distinct CDR3 sequences, 58% being singletons. The sample was blood. These receptors were collected from a man aged 25-45 years in good health.

To note about this clonotype: A read error may be the cause here, since a much bigger clone is one base away. This sequence joins TRBV28 and TRBJ1-2; TRBD1 matches 9 bases. The CDR3 runs to 12 residues. Germline values: CDR1 MDHEN, CDR2 SYDVKM. Trimming took 5 bases from V and 6 from J; bases not matched to a gene: 1. CDR3 nucleotides: TGTGCCAGCAGTGGGACAGGGAATGGCTACACCTTC. Residues: CASSGTGNGYTF.

V usage is TRBV7-2 and J usage is TRBJ2-3; maybe TRBD2 (6 bases). Trimming pared 0 bases from V and 2 bases from J, leaving 6 bases between. This CDR3 spans 14 amino acids. CDR1 is SGHTA, CDR2 FQGNSA, per germline. The CDR3, as DNA: TGTGCCAGCAGCTTAGCGGGACTCACAGATACGCAGTATTTT. This encodes CASSLAGLTDTQYF.

This clonotype was seen a few times. The chain is built from TRBV15 and TRBJ2-1, with TRBD2 as a possible D gene (5 bases). Germline-derived CDR1 and CDR2 are LNHNV and YYDKDF (reference sequence). Trimming pared 3 bases from V and 2 bases from J, leaving 11 bases between. This CDR3 is built from 15 residues. CDR3 residues: CATSSGLGPYNEQFF. CDR3 DNA sequence: TGTGCCACCAGCAGCGGACTCGGCCCCTACAATGAGCAGTTCTTC.

The chain carries TRBV20-1 and TRBJ2-1, with D maybe TRBD2 (5 bases). The V end lost 3 bases, the J end lost 13 bases, and 16 bases lay between the germline ends. Germline CDR1 reads DFQATT; CDR2 reads SNEGSKA (reference sequence). The CDR3 has 12 residues. CDR3 sequence (DNA): TGCAGTGCTAGGGGAGATTCACTGCACCAGTTCTTC. This codes for CSARGDSLHQFF.

The rearrangement uses TRBV7-9 and TRBJ2-4; 7 bases line up with TRBD1. The closer fit of TRBJ2-7 to the DNA end suggests the J call may be wrong. CDR1 is SEHNR, CDR2 FQNEAQ, per germline (reference sequence). The CDR3 extends over 15 amino acids. The CDR3 region is CASSIGTVQGYEQYF. DNA of the CDR3: TGTGCCAGCAGCATCGGGACAGTCCAGGGATACGAGCAGTACTTC.

This clonotype was found once. This rearrangement joins TRBV6-1 to TRBJ2-1; 8 positions match TRBD1. J gave up 6 bases and V 6 bases, and 10 bases lay outside the gene matches. The CDR3 loop spans 15 amino acids. Per germline, CDR1 MNHNS and CDR2 SASEGT. CDR3 bases: TGTGCCAGCAGCGAGACGGGACAGGACTTCAATGAGCAGTTCTTC. Translated, it gives CASSETGQDFNEQFF.

V usage is TRBV29-1 and J usage is TRBJ1-2; the match to TRBD1 covers 7 bases. Germline loops: CDR1 SQVTM, CDR2 ANQGSEA. The CDR3 length is 14 residues. Trimming took 4 bases from V and 7 from J; bases not matched to a gene: 12. The DNA of the CDR3 is TGCAGCGTTGTGTCTCAGGGACAGCTGGGTGGCTACACCTTC. It translates to CSVVSQGQLGGYTF.

Worth noting for this clonotype: One end of the junction does not line up with germline, which may come from a read error. The chain carries TRBV27 and TRBJ2-1; TRBD1 agrees at 9 bases. The CDR3 is 15 amino acids. CDR1 and CDR2 (germline): MNHEY, SMNVEV (reference sequence). This CDR3 is CANSSTGGSYNEQFF. The DNA of the CDR3 is TGTGCCAACAGTTCGACAGGGGGCTCCTACAATGAGCAGTTCTTC.

This clonotype appeared a few times. The chain couples TRBV20-1 to TRBJ2-5; D is possibly TRBD2 (5 bases). CDR1 and CDR2 from the germline V gene are DFQATT and SNEGSKA (reference sequence). This CDR3 has 13 residues. V lost 5 bases to trimming and J lost 2 bases, with 12 bases between them. The CDR3: CSAPTPGQETQYF. CDR3 bases: TGCAGTGCTCCAACCCCGGGGCAAGAGACCCAGTACTTC.

V and J are TRBV7-2 and TRBJ1-4; 7 bases fit TRBD1. The V gene's germline CDR1 is SGHTA and CDR2 FQGNSA. J was trimmed by 7 bases and V by 5 bases; bases with no gene match: 10. The CDR3 extends over 15 amino acids. The CDR3 protein is CASSATLGTVEKLFF. The CDR3, as DNA: TGTGCCAGCAGCGCGACTCTTGGGACAGTTGAAAAACTGTTTTTT.

The chain couples TRBV4-2 to TRBJ2-7; D gene ambiguous. Gene TRBJ2-4 matches the end of the DNA better, so the J call may be wrong. This CDR3 contains 17 residues. Germline values: CDR1 LGHNA, CDR2 YNFKEQ. CDR3 bases: TGTGCCAGCAGCCAAGCGACCCACGATCTAGCCAAAAACATTCAGTACTTC. This codes for CASSQATHDLAKNIQYF.

This chain connects TRBV3-1 to TRBJ2-1; 11 bases fit TRBD1. Germline values: CDR1 LGHDT, CDR2 YNNKEL (reference sequence). V was clipped by 3 bases and J by 1 base; unmatched bases: 5. This CDR3 has 17 amino acids. CDR3: CASSHTGTGGSYNEQFF. Written as DNA, the CDR3 is TGTGCCAGCAGCCACACCGGGACAGGGGGTTCCTACAATGAGCAGTTCTTC.